Listed below are T cell receptor beta chains from one sample, sequenced in a study of T cell responses to AZD1222 COVID-19 vaccine. Sequenced by immunoSEQ multiplex PCR; TCRdb stores in-frame clones only, minus some. The sample lists 80,000 or so clones; over 80% were seen once. The input for sequencing was peripheral blood, taken on day 0 of AZD1222 vaccination. These receptors all come from an adult in good health. The CDR3 runs from the conserved cysteine through the conserved F or W. The D gene is left open where the match is weak. Where a row states a size, it is once, few, many or the class of an expanded clone; other rows omit it.

V gene	D gene	J gene	clone size	CDR3 DNA	CDR3 protein
TRBV7-2	TRBD1	TRBJ1-3	NA	TGTGCCAGCAGCCCTTCTTCGGGACAGGGGAGGGGAGGAAACACCATATATTTT	CASSPSSGQGRGGNTIYF
TRBV4-1	NA	TRBJ2-1	once	TGCGCCAGCAGCCAACCACGCGTGTCCGGACGGAACAATGAGCAGTTCTTC	CASSQPRVSGRNNEQFF
TRBV5-1	NA	TRBJ2-2	once	TGCGCCAGCAGCTTTACAGGGATGGGGAACACCGGGGAGCTGTTTTTT	CASSFTGMGNTGELFF
TRBV6-6	NA	TRBJ1-2	NA	TGTGCCAGCAGCCTCCCGGTCGGGCCAAGCTATGGCTACACCTTC	CASSLPVGPSYGYTF
TRBV30	NA	TRBJ1-1	NA	TGTGCCTGGAGTGATGGGAACACTGAAGCTTTCTTT	CAWSDGNTEAFF
TRBV7-9	NA	TRBJ1-3	NA	TGTGCCAGCAGCTTATATGGGGATAGCTCTGGAAACACCATATATTTT	CASSLYGDSSGNTIYF
TRBV7-2	NA	TRBJ1-2	NA	TGTGCCAGCGCAATGGGGACACCTAACTATGGCTACACCTTC	CASAMGTPNYGYTF
TRBV29-1	NA	TRBJ1-4	once	TGCAGCGCTGGGGGACCTGAAAAACTGTTTTTT	CSAGGPEKLFF
TRBV11-2	NA	TRBJ1-1	NA	TGTGCCAGCAGCCCCTGGACACTGAACACTGAAGCTTTCTTT	CASSPWTLNTEAFF
TRBV25-1	TRBD2	TRBJ2-1	once	TGTGCCAGCAGTGATCGGGGGGGGTCCAATGAGCAGTTCTTC	CASSDRGGSNEQFF
TRBV11-2	TRBD2	TRBJ2-2	NA	TGTGCCAGCAGCTTAGATTACAAACTAGCGGTGTTGAACACCGGGGAGCTGTTTTTT	CASSLDYKLAVLNTGELFF
TRBV7-9	TRBD2	TRBJ2-3	once	TGTGCCAGCAGCTTAGAACCGGGACTAGGTAGGACAGATACGCAGTATTTT	CASSLEPGLGRTDTQYF
TRBV19	NA	TRBJ2-5	NA	TGTGCCAGTAGTAGGGTTCGGGCAGGCCAAGAGACCCAGTACTTC	CASSRVRAGQETQYF
TRBV30	NA	TRBJ1-2	NA	TGTGCCTGGAGTCAGGGCCTCCGGTATGGCTACACCTTC	CAWSQGLRYGYTF
TRBV28	NA	TRBJ1-3	few	TGTGCCAGCAGTTCTTATGAAGGTTTTAACACCATATATTTT	CASSSYEGFNTIYF
TRBV27	NA	TRBJ2-7	NA	TGTGCCAGCAGATTGTCTCGACAGGAATCCTACGAGCAGTACTTC	CASRLSRQESYEQYF
TRBV6-2/TRBV6-3	TRBD1	TRBJ1-2	NA	TGTGCCAGCAGTACGACAGGGCGTGGCTACACCTTC	CASSTTGRGYTF
TRBV19	NA	TRBJ1-5	NA	TGTGCCACACGGGGGTCGCCCAATCAGCCCCAGCATTTT	CATRGSPNQPQHF
TRBV7-9	NA	TRBJ2-7	NA	TGTGCCAGCAGCCCGATCCCAGGGGAGGGGCAGTACTTC	CASSPIPGEGQYF
TRBV11-2	NA	TRBJ1-1	NA	TGTGCCAGCAGCTTCAGGGTATCCGGTGAAGCTTTCTTT	CASSFRVSGEAFF
TRBV7-3	TRBD1	TRBJ1-1	NA	TGTGCCAGCAGCAACTGGGACAGGGGTGAAGCTTTCTTT	CASSNWDRGEAFF
TRBV27	NA	TRBJ1-2	once	TGTGCCAGCAGTTTAAGGCAGGGACTCTTCTACACCTTC	CASSLRQGLFYTF
TRBV6-5	NA	TRBJ1-2	NA	TGTGCCAGCAGTTACCTTGAAGGGAACCGTTATGGCTACACCTTC	CASSYLEGNRYGYTF
TRBV7-9	NA	TRBJ1-1	NA	TGTGCCAGCAGCCTATTACCCCCCCCAAACACTGAAGCTTTCTTT	CASSLLPPPNTEAFF
TRBV3-1/TRBV3-2	NA	TRBJ1-2	NA	TGTGCCAGCAGCCAAGATTCGGGGGGATTTTTTTGGGGCTACACCTTC	CASSQDSGGFFWGYTF
TRBV5-1	NA	TRBJ2-5	NA	TGCGCCAGCAGCTTATCCGGGACAACAGAGACCCAGTACTTC	CASSLSGTTETQYF
TRBV4-1	NA	TRBJ1-5	NA	TGCGCCAGCAGTCACCAGGGTGGAGGGAGCAATCAGCCCCAGCATTTT	CASSHQGGGSNQPQHF
TRBV29-1	TRBD1	TRBJ1-1	NA	TGCAGCGCCAAAACAGGGGGGAAGAACACTGAAGCTTTCTTT	CSAKTGGKNTEAFF
TRBV7-9	TRBD1	TRBJ1-2	NA	TGTGCCAGCAGCCCCTGGACAGGAGGATTTGGCTACACCTTC	CASSPWTGGFGYTF
TRBV14	NA	TRBJ1-2	once	TGTGCCAGCAGCGAACCGGGACTCAACAACTATGGCTACACCTTC	CASSEPGLNNYGYTF